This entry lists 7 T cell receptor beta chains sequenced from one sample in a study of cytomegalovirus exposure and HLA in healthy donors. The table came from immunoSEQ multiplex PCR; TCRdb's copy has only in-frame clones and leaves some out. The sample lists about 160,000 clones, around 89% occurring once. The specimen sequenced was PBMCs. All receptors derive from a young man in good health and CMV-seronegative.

The CDR3 here is CASSALAGALTEAFF. The CDR3 nucleotides are TGTGCCAGCAGTGCCTTAGCGGGGGCGCTGACTGAAGCTTTCTTT. The chain recombines TRBV27 with TRBJ1-1, with TRBD1 as a possible D gene (6 bases). From germline, CDR1 is MNHEY and CDR2 SMNVEV (reference sequence). V lost 5 bases, J lost 5 bases, and 18 bases lay in between. The CDR3 is 15 amino acids.

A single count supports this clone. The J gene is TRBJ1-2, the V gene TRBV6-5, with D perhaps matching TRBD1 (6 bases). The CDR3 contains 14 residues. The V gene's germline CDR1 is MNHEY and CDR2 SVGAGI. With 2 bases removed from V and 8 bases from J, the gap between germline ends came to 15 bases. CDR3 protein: CASSYIQGGRGYTF. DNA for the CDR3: TGTGCCAGCAGTTACATACAGGGTGGAAGGGGCTACACCTTC.

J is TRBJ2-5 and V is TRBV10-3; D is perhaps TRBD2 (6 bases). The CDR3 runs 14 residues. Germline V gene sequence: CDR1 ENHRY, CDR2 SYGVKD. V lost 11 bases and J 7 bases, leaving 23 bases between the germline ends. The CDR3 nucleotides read TGTGCCGTGTGGGACTCCGTAAGAGGAAGGACCCAGTACTTC. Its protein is CAVWDSVRGRTQYF.

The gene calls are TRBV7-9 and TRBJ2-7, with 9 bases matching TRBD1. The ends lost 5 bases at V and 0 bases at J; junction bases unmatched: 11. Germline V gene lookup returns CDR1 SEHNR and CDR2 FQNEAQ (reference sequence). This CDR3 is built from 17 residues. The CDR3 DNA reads TGTGCCAGCAGCCTTACGGGACAGGGAATGAGCTCCTACGAGCAGTACTTC. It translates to CASSLTGQGMSSYEQYF.

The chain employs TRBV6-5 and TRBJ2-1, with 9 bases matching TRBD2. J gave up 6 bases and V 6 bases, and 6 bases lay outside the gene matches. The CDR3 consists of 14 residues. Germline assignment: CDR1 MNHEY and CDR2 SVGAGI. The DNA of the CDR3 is TGTGCCAGCAGGGCTAGCGGGGCCTCCAATGAGCAGTTCTTC. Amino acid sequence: CASRASGASNEQFF.

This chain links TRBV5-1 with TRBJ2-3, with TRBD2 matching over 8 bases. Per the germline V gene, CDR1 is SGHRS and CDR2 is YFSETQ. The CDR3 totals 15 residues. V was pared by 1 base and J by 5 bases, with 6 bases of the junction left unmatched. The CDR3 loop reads CASSLQRELKDTQYF. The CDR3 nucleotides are TGCGCCAGCAGCTTGCAGCGGGAGCTGAAAGATACGCAGTATTTT.

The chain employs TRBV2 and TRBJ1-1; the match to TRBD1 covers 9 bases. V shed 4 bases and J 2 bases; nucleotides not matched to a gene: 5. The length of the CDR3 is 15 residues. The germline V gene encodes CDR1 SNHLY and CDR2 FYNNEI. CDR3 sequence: CASSGDREFNTEAFF. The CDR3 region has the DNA TGTGCCAGCAGTGGGGACAGGGAATTCAACACTGAAGCTTTCTTT.